Listed here are 22 T cell receptor beta chains from one sample, sequenced in a study of control samples from healthy donors and cancer patients (dated by TCRdb to 2018 to 2020). Libraries were constructed by the immunoSEQ multiplex PCR assay. In TCRdb, the immuneACCESS table is reduced to in-frame sequences with V and J assigned. These tables do not hold every clone; where another copy was compared, an unresolved V gene accounts for under half, and the others remain unexplained. Here the sample has about 120,000 clones; approximately 88% occur a single time. Roughly 3.3% of the sample belongs to the ten largest clones. Sequencing used blood. These receptors were obtained from a man aged 40-49 years in good health.

The rearrangement uses TRBV7-9 and TRBJ1-4; D is uncertain. Germline V gives CDR1 SEHNR, CDR2 FQNEAQ (reference sequence). The CDR3 contains 15 residues. The ends were cut back, 4 bases at V and 3 bases at J, with 12 bases in the middle. This CDR3 is CASSYPWGSNEKLFF. The CDR3 DNA is TGTGCCAGCAGCTACCCTTGGGGTTCTAATGAAAAACTGTTTTTT.

This chain connects TRBV6-4 to TRBJ1-1; TRBD1 matches 11 bases. The CDR3 length is 14 residues. CDR1 MRHNA and CDR2 SNTAGT come from the germline V gene. The V and J ends lost 2 bases and 4 bases, in that order; junction bases with no gene match: 0. For the CDR3, the DNA is TGTGCCAGCAGTGACGGGACAGGGGGCACTGAAGCTTTCTTT. Its translation is CASSDGTGGTEAFF.

The rearrangement joins TRBV5-8 to TRBJ2-6, with D tentatively TRBD2 (6 bases). Trimming took 4 bases from V and 4 from J, leaving 6 bases between them. Germline V gene sequence: CDR1 SGHTS, CDR2 YDEGEE. The length of the CDR3 is 13 residues. DNA of the CDR3: TGTGCCAGCAGCGCGGGGGGGGCCAACGTCCTGACTTTC. This translates into CASSAGGANVLTF.

The gene calls are TRBV29-1 and TRBJ1-1; D ambiguous. The CDR3 loop spans 14 amino acids. Germline V gives CDR1 SQVTM, CDR2 ANQGSEA. V lost 4 bases and J lost 4, with 16 bases in between. The CDR3 DNA is TGCAGCGTTGCAACCTTCCACGAGGGCACTGAAGCTTTCTTT. This sequence encodes CSVATFHEGTEAFF.

CDR3 sequence reads: CASSFPGNTEAFF. In DNA, the CDR3 is TGTGCCAGCAGTTTCCCGGGTAACACTGAAGCTTTCTTT. The rearrangement joins TRBV27 to TRBJ1-1; D is ambiguous. The V end was cut by 3 bases, the J end by 2 bases, with 7 bases between. The germline V gene encodes CDR1 MNHEY and CDR2 SMNVEV (reference sequence). There are 13 residues in the CDR3.

This rearrangement joins TRBV7-2 to TRBJ1-6; maybe TRBD1 (5 bases). Trimming took 2 bases from V and 4 from J, leaving 12 bases between them. Germline V gives CDR1 SGHTA, CDR2 FQGNSA. The CDR3 is 16 residues long. The CDR3 DNA follows: TGTGCCAGCAGCTTAATGGGCGGGGGTTATAATTCACCCCTCCACTTT. Translation gives CASSLMGGGYNSPLHF.

This clone was observed a few times. The chain uses TRBV3-1 (or the pseudogene TRBV3-2) and TRBJ1-2; 7 nucleotides align to TRBD1. The CDR3 length is 12 residues. The germline V gene has CDR1 LGHDT and CDR2 YNNKEL (reference sequence). V shed 2 bases, J shed 6 bases, and the junction held 0 bases outside the gene matches. CDR3 in amino acids: CASSQTGDGYTF. Here the CDR3 DNA reads TGTGCCAGCAGCCAAACAGGGGATGGCTACACCTTC.

As DNA, the CDR3 is TGTGCCAAAATACGGTTGGACTATGGCTACACCTTC. Translating it yields CAKIRLDYGYTF. The chain links TRBV21-1 to TRBJ1-2. TRBV21-1 is a known pseudogene. CDR3 size: 12 residues.

The rearrangement links TRBV18 to TRBJ1-1; 7 bases agree with TRBD1. Germline trimming cut 2 bases from V and 8 bases from J; bases unmatched to any gene: 11. The germline CDR1 and CDR2 sequences are KGHSH and LQKENI. The CDR3 is 15 residues long. As DNA, the CDR3 is TGTGCCAGCTCACCAGAACAGGGGTCCCCTAGCGAAGCTTTCTTT. It translates to CASSPEQGSPSEAFF.

The sample holds a few counts of this clone. CDR3: CASSLARGSNSPLHF. CDR3 DNA sequence: TGTGCCAGCAGCTTAGCAAGGGGGTCCAATTCACCCCTCCACTTT. The rearrangement links TRBV7-8 to TRBJ1-6; possibly TRBD1 for D (6 bases). V was shortened by 0 bases and J by 7 bases, with 10 bases between the two germline ends. Looked up from germline, CDR1 is SGHVS and CDR2 is FQNEAQ. This CDR3 has 15 amino acids.

The chain joins TRBV7-6 to TRBJ2-2; 8 bases map to TRBD2. Losses at the gene ends were 2 bases for V and 1 base for J; bases not matched to a gene: 9. The CDR3 totals 18 residues. Germline V gene lookup returns CDR1 SGHVS and CDR2 FNYEAQ. CDR3: CASSLRAASGGNTGELFF. The DNA of the CDR3 is TGTGCCAGCAGCTTAAGGGCGGCCAGCGGGGGGAACACCGGGGAGCTGTTTTTT.

The chain combines TRBV25-1 with TRBJ1-4; no reliable D call. The germline gives CDR1 MGHDK, CDR2 SYGVNS. The CDR3 runs 18 residues. Trimming removed 2 bases from V and 0 bases from J, with 16 bases in between. The CDR3 DNA sequence: TGTGCCAGCAGTGAAATCCCTTTTTGGGGAGCAACTAATGAAAAACTGTTTTTT. This encodes CASSEIPFWGATNEKLFF. The full variable domain, with the rest looked up from reference TRBV25-1 and TRBJ1-4, is EADIYQTPRYLVIGTGKKITLECSQTMGHDKMYWYQQDPGMELHLIHYSYGVNSTEKGDLSSESTVSRIRTEHFPLTLESARPSHTSQYLCASSEIPFWGATNEKLFFGSGTQLSVL.

This chain connects TRBV30 to TRBJ1-5; tentatively, D is TRBD1 (6 bases). Germline V gene sequence: CDR1 GTSNPN, CDR2 SVGIG (reference sequence). Trimming cost V 0 bases and J 1 base, with 7 bases left between them. This CDR3 spans 14 amino acids. The CDR3 region has the DNA TGTGCCTGGAGTGTTACAGGGAGCAATCAGCCCCAGCATTTT. This encodes CAWSVTGSNQPQHF.

The V call is TRBV5-6, the J call TRBJ1-3; D ambiguous. With 0 bases removed from V and 0 bases from J, the gap between germline ends came to 10 bases. Germline CDR1 is SGHDT and CDR2 is YYEEEE. CDR3 length: 16 amino acids. DNA for the CDR3: TGTGCCAGCAGCTTGGCCCTACAAAACTCTGGAAACACCATATATTTT. Encoded protein: CASSLALQNSGNTIYF.

This clone appeared once. The genes are TRBV7-9 and TRBJ1-1, with 7 positions matching TRBD1. The germline V gene encodes CDR1 SEHNR and CDR2 FQNEAQ (reference sequence). The CDR3 totals 13 residues. V shed 6 bases, J shed 5 bases, and the junction held 6 bases outside the gene matches. The CDR3 here is CASRNTGVTEAFF. The CDR3 DNA follows: TGTGCCAGCAGAAATACAGGGGTAACTGAAGCTTTCTTT. Combining the CDR3 with reference TRBV7-9 and TRBJ1-1 gives the whole variable domain DTGVSQNPRHKITKRGQNVTFRCDPISEHNRLYWYRQTLGQGPEFLTYFQNEAQLEKSRLLSDRFSAERPKGSFSTLEIQRTEQGDSAMYLCASRNTGVTEAFFGQGTRLTVV.

The genes are TRBV18 and TRBJ1-4; 10 nucleotides line up with TRBD1. Germline V gene sequence: CDR1 KGHSH, CDR2 LQKENI. This CDR3 is built from 16 residues. Trimming removed 1 base from V and 8 bases from J; junction bases left unmatched: 7. CDR3 DNA: TGTGCCAGCTCACCACGCCCGGGGACAGGGGACGAAAAACTGTTTTTT. Amino acid sequence: CASSPRPGTGDEKLFF.

This clone appeared a single time. This sequence joins TRBV13 and TRBJ2-7; D call uncertain. The germline V gene has CDR1 PRHDT and CDR2 FYEKMQ (reference sequence). Trimming pared 0 bases from V and 6 bases from J, leaving 3 bases between. The CDR3 extends over 11 amino acids. This CDR3 is CASSLGREQYF. The DNA of the CDR3 is TGTGCCAGCAGCTTAGGACGCGAGCAGTACTTC.

The chain employs TRBV7-3 and TRBJ2-1; 9 positions agree with TRBD2. The V and J ends lost 2 bases and 8 bases, in that order; junction bases with no gene match: 10. This CDR3 is 16 amino acids long. From germline, CDR1 is SGHTA and CDR2 FQGTGA. The CDR3 DNA is TGTGCCAGCAGCTTAGCGGGGGGGCGAGTATCTGATGAGCAGTTCTTC. Its protein is CASSLAGGRVSDEQFF.

This clone was counted a single time. The J gene is TRBJ2-7, the V gene TRBV29-1, with 7 bases that match TRBD1. V was pared by 5 bases and J by 0 bases, with 7 bases of the junction left unmatched. This CDR3 comprises 14 residues. Germline loops: CDR1 SQVTM, CDR2 ANQGSEA. CDR3 nucleotides: TGCAGCGTTTCTGGACAGGCGAGCTCCTACGAGCAGTACTTC. Translated: CSVSGQASSYEQYF.

The gene calls are TRBV11-2 and TRBJ1-2, with 9 bases that match TRBD1. This CDR3 has 15 residues. Germline CDR1 and CDR2: SGHAT and FQNNGV. V lost 3 bases, J lost 8 bases, and 10 bases stayed unmatched. The CDR3 sequence is CASSLTGTGSGGYTF. CDR3 in DNA: TGTGCCAGCAGCTTGACCGGGACAGGGAGCGGCGGCTACACCTTC.

The J gene is TRBJ2-1, the V gene TRBV7-3; D remains unclear. The V and J ends lost 2 bases and 7 bases respectively, with 9 bases between them. The germline V gene has CDR1 SGHTA and CDR2 FQGTGA. The CDR3 consists of 13 residues. CDR3 in DNA: TGTGCCAGCAGCTTATTTAGCCAAAATGAGCAGTTCTTC. It codes for CASSLFSQNEQFF.

The chain recombines TRBV30 with TRBJ1-2, with TRBD1 as a possible D gene (5 bases). Between the trimmed V and J ends, which lost 2 bases and 2 bases, there was a span of 6 bases. This CDR3 contains 12 residues. The germline gives CDR1 GTSNPN, CDR2 SVGIG (reference sequence). The CDR3 sequence: CAWSKGNYGYTF. Here the CDR3 DNA reads TGTGCCTGGAGTAAGGGGAACTATGGCTACACCTTC.